This T cell receptor beta chain was profiled in a study of PD-1 blockade in classical Hodgkin lymphoma (dated by TCRdb to the early 2020s). In terms of the full investigation: The study used CyTOF and TCR beta sequencing to define a peripheral blood immune signature of response to PD-1 blockade in classical Hodgkin lymphoma. What the study reported, not specific to this receptor: Baseline TCR diversity was reported as lower in newly diagnosed patients than in healthy donors, and lower still in relapsed/refractory patients. The study was limited to a single clinical trial cohort, and causes of repertoire differences, possibly disease activity or prior therapy, remained undefined.

The time point label of this sample denotes: newly diagnosed, previously untreated cHL patient sample. As a comparison group for the relapsed/refractory trial patients, PBMCs from patients with newly diagnosed, previously untreated classical Hodgkin lymphoma were sequenced. Peripheral blood was collected in 8 mL Vacutainer Cell Preparation Tubes, from which PBMCs were isolated by centrifugation and then cryopreserved. Genomic DNA was extracted with the Qiagen DNeasy kit from unsorted PBMCs and from negatively selected CD4+ and CD8+ fractions. Using primers that anneal to V and J segments, immunoSEQ multiplex PCR amplified the TCR beta CDR3 regions. A synthetic immune receptor repertoire was used to minimize amplification bias, and any remaining bias was removed computationally after sequencing. The authors' pipeline ran thus. Custom Python scripts were used to quantify repertoire diversity as the Shannon entropy index. Unsorted, CD4+ and CD8+ repertoires were examined separately, except in combined analyses, for which CD4+ and CD8+ sequences were merged in silico. TCRdb took over this immuneACCESS table, retaining in-frame rearrangements with V and J assigned. Such tables are incomplete; in checked studies, under half of the missing clones stem from an unresolved V gene, and the remainder is unexplained. D and trimming were read from the DNA, whereas the V and J calls and clone size are those reported in that table. This sample lists some 23,000 clones; 94% were detected once. Of the sample, about 3.6% is held by the ten largest clones.

The CDR3 has 15 amino acids, counting the end cysteine and phenylalanine. Kept here is only the CDR3 DNA, which spans 45 bases and is read in frame from base 1. The germline V gene supplies CDR1 WSHSY and CDR2 SAAADI. A distance of 8 bases separates the germline ends of V and J, which lose 2 bases and 0 bases respectively. Details on this clone: Its antigen is unknown. No much larger clonotype is one base removed from it; base qualities were not supplied.

The source of this sequence is a human donor with classical Hodgkin lymphoma. The sequence is built from TRBV10-2 and TRBJ1-3; the D gene is not confidently resolved. The sample comprised peripheral blood mononuclear cells (PBMCs). The CDR3 loop reads CASSEPRGSGNTIYF. In nucleotide form, the sequence is TGCGCCAGCAGTGAGCCGAGAGGCTCTGGAAACACCATATATTTT.